The clone carrying this T cell receptor (beta chain) has only a few counts. The data derive from a study of early T cells in non-severe SARS-CoV-2 infection. MiXCR, applied by TCRdb to the 5' RACE reads, yields one record per CDR3 protein. The sample shows some 40,000 distinct CDR3 sequences, about 5.3% of them seen only once. The specimen comprised whole blood, sampled at baseline. The receptor's source is an adult who was a healthcare worker with PCR-confirmed SARS-CoV-2 infection or an uninfected control (not recorded which).

The CDR3 coding sequence is TGCAGTGCGCCCACCGGAGAGGGGGGGACTAGGGGAATCACAGATACGCAGTATTTT. Its protein product is CSAPTGEGGTRGITDTQYF. The chain couples TRBV20-1 to TRBJ2-3; 8 nucleotides agree with TRBD2. The germline CDR1 and CDR2 sequences are DFQATT and SNEGSKA (reference sequence). This CDR3 has 19 residues. V was pared by 6 bases and J by 2 bases, with 22 bases of the junction left unmatched.